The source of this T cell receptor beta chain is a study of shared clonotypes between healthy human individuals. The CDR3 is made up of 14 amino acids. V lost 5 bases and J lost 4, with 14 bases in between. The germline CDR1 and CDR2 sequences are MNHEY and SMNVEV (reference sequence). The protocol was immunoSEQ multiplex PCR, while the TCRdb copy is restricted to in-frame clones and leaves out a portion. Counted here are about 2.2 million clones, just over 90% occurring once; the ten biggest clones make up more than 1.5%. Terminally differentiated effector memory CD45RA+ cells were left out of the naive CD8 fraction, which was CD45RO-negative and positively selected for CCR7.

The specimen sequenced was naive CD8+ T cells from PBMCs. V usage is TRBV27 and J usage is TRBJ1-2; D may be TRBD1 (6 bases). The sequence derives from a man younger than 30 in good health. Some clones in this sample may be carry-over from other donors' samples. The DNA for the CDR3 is TGTGCCAGCAGTGGGGGGCCGAATAGCTATGGCTACACCTTC. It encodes CASSGGPNSYGYTF.